This T cell receptor beta chain was captured in a study of blood T cell repertoires in COVID-19. Study background: Whether acute or convalescent, the COVID-19 samples came from the United States, Italy and Spain. Sample material is recorded as cDNA or gDNA derived from T cells, B-cell-depleted T cells, or PBMCs.

Germline CDR1 and CDR2: MNHEY and SVGAGI. The trim removed 6 bases at V and 5 bases at J, leaving 10 bases unmatched. CDR3 size: 15 residues. As handled by the study authors: From reference gene primer amplification, estimates of nucleated cell counts were derived. Some clones are missing from TCRdb's copy, which holds only in-frame ones; the method was immunoSEQ multiplex PCR. V and J calls and clone size are those listed in that table; D and trimming were worked out from the DNA. Here the sample spans 45,000 to 60,000 clones, roughly 86% being singletons. Material: peripheral blood. V usage is TRBV6-5 and J usage is TRBJ2-1; 7 bases agree with TRBD1. The sequence was obtained from a woman older than 75 with acute or convalescent COVID-19. CDR3 in amino acids: CASSPRDSSNNEQFF. CDR3 DNA: TGTGCCAGCAGCCCAAGGGACAGCTCTAACAATGAGCAGTTCTTC.